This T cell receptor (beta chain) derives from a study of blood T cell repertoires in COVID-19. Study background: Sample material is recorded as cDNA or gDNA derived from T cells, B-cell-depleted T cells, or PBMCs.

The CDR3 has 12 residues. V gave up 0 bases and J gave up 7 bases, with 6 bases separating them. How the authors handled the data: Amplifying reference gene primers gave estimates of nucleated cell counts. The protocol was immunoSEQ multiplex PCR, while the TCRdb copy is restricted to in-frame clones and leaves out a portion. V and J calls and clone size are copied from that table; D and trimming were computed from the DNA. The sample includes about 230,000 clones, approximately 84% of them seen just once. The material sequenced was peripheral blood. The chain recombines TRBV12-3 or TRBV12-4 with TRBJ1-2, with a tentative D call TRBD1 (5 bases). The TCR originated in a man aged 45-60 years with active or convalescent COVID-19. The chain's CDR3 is CASSLAQGGYTF. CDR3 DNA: TGTGCCAGCAGTTTAGCGCAGGGTGGCTACACCTTC.